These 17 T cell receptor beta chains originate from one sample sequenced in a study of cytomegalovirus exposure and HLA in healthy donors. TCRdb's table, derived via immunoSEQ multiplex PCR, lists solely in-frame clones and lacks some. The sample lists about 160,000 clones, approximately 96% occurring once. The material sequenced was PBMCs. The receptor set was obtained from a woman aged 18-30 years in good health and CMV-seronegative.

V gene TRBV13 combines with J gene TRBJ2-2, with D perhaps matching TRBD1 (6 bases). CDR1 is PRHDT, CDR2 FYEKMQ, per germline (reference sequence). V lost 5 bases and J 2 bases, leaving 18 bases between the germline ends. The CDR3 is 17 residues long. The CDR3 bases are TGTGCCAGCAGCACTGGGGCCAGGGGCCGAAACACCGGGGAGCTGTTTTTT. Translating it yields CASSTGARGRNTGELFF.

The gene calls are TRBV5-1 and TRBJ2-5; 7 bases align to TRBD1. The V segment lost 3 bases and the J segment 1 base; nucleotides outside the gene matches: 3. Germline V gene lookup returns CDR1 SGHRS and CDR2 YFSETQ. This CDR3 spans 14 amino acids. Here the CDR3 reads CASSWGTVQETQYF. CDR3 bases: TGCGCCAGCAGCTGGGGGACAGTCCAAGAGACCCAGTACTTC.

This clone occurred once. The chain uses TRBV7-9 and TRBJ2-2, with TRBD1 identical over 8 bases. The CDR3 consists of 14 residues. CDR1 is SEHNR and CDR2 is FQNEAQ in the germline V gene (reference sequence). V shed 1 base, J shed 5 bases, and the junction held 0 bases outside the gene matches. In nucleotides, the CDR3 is TGTGCCAGCAGCTTAGGGACAGGGACCGGGGAGCTGTTTTTT. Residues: CASSLGTGTGELFF.

The CDR3 loop reads CASSVAGGFDQPQHF. Written as DNA, the CDR3 is TGTGCCAGCAGTGTCGCAGGGGGTTTCGATCAGCCCCAGCATTTT. The V and J genes are TRBV6-1 and TRBJ1-5; 7 bases are shared with TRBD1. The CDR3 covers 15 residues. Losses at the gene ends were 4 bases for V and 5 bases for J; bases not matched to a gene: 8. Germline V gene lookup returns CDR1 MNHNS and CDR2 SASEGT.

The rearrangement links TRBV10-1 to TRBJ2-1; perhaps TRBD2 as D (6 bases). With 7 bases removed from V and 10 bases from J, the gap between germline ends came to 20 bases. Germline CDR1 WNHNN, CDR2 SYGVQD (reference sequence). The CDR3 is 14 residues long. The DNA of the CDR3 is TGCGCCAGCAAACGCAGAAGGCGGGAAGAGGAGCAGTTCTTC. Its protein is CASKRRRREEEQFF.

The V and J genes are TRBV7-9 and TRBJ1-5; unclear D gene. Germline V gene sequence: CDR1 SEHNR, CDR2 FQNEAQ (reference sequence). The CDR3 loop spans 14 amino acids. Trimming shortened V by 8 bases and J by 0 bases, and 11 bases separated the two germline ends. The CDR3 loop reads CASAPMISNQPQHF. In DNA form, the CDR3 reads TGTGCCAGCGCGCCAATGATTAGCAATCAGCCCCAGCATTTT. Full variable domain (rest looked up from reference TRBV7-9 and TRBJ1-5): DTGVSQNPRHKITKRGQNVTFRCDPISEHNRLYWYRQTLGQGPEFLTYFQNEAQLEKSRLLSDRFSAERPKGSFSTLEIQRTEQGDSAMYLCASAPMISNQPQHFGDGTRLSIL.

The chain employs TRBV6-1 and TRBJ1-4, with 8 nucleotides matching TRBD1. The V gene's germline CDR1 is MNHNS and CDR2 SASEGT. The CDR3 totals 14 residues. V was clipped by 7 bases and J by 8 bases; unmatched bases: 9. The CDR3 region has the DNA TGTGCCAGCACTAAACAGGGGGTTGGAGAAAAACTGTTTTTT. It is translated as CASTKQGVGEKLFF.

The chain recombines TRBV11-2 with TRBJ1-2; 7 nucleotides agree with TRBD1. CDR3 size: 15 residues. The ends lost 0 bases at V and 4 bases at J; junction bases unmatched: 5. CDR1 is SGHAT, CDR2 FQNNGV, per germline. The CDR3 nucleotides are TGTGCCAGCAGCTTAGATCCAGGGGGAGCCTATGGCTACACCTTC. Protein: CASSLDPGGAYGYTF.

CDR3 in amino acids: CASSFGSSMDTQYF. The CDR3 region has the DNA TGCGCCAGCAGCTTTGGATCTAGTATGGATACGCAGTATTTT. The J gene is TRBJ2-3, the V gene TRBV5-1; D remains unclear. V lost 2 bases, J lost 6 bases, and 13 bases lay in between. The CDR3 runs 14 residues. Germline V gene data show CDR1 as SGHRS and CDR2 as YFSETQ.

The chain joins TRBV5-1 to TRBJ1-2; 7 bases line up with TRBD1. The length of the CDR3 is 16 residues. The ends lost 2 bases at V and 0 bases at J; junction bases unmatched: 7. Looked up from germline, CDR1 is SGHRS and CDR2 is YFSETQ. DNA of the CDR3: TGCGCCAGCAGCTTACGCCGGGGACAGACTAACTATGGCTACACCTTC. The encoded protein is CASSLRRGQTNYGYTF.

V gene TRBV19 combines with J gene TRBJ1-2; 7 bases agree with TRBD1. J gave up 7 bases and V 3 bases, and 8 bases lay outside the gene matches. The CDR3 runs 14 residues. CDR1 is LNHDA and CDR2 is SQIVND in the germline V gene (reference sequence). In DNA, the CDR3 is TGTGCCAGTAGTATGGAGACAGGGTTAGGTGGCTACACCTTC. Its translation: CASSMETGLGGYTF.

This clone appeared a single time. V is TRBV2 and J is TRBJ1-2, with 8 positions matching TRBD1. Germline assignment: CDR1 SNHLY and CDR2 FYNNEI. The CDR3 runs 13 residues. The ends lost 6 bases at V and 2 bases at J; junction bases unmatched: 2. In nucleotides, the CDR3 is TGTGCCAGCAGCCGGGACAGGAACTATGGCTACACCTTC. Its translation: CASSRDRNYGYTF. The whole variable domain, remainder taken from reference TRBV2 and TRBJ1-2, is EPEVTQTPSHQVTQMGQEVILRCVPISNHLYFYWYRQILGQKVEFLVSFYNNEISEKSEIFDDQFSVERPDGSNFTLKIRSTKLEDSAMYFCASSRDRNYGYTFGSGTRLTVV.

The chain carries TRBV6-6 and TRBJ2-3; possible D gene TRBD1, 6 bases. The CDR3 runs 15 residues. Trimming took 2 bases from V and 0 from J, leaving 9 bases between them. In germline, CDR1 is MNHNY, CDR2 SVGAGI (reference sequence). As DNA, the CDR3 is TGTGCCAGCAGTTACGGGGGCACTAGCACAGATACGCAGTATTTT. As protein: CASSYGGTSTDTQYF.

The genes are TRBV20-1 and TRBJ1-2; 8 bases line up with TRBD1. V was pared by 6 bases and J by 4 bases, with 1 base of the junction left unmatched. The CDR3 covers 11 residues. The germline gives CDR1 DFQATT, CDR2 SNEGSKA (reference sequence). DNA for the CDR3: TGCAGTGCCGGGACAGGCTATGGCTACACCTTC. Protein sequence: CSAGTGYGYTF.

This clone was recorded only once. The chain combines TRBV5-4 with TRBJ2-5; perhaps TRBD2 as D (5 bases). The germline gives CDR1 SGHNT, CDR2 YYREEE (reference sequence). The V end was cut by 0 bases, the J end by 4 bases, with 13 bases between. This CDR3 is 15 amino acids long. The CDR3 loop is CASSLARGTPETQYF. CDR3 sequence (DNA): TGTGCCAGCAGCTTGGCCCGGGGAACCCCAGAGACCCAGTACTTC.

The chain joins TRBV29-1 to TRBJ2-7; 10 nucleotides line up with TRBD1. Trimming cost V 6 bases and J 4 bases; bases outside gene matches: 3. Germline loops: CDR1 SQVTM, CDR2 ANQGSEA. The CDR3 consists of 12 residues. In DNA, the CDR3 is TGCAGCGTACCGGGACAGGGGTACGAGCAGTACTTC. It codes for CSVPGQGYEQYF.

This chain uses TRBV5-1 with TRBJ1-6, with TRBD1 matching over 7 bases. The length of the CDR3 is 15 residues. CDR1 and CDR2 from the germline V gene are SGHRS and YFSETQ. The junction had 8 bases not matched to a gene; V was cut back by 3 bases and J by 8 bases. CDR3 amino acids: CASSSQGTEYSPLHF. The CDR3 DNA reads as TGCGCCAGCAGCTCCCAGGGGACAGAGTATTCACCCCTCCACTTT.